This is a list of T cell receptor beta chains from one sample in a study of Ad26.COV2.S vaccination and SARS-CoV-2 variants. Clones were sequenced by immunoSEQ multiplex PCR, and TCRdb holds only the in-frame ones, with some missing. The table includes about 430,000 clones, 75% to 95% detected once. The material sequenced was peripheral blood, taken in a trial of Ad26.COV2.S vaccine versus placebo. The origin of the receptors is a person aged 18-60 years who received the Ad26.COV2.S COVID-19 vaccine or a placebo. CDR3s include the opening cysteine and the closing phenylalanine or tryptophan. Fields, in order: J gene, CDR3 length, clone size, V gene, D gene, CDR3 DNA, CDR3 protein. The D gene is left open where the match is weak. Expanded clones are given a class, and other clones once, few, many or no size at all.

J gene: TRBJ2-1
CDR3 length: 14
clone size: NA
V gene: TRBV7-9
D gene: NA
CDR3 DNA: TGTGCCAGCAGCTCGGAGGCCCGAGCGAATGAGCAGTTCTTC
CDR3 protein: CASSSEARANEQFF

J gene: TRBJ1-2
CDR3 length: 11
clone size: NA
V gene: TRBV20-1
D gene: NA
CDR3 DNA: TGCAGTGCTAGTCTCCCCTATGGCTACACCTTC
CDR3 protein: CSASLPYGYTF

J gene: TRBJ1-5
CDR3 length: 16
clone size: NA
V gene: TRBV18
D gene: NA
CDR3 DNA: TGTGCCAGCTCACCTAGTCGGACAGACGTAAATCAGCCCCAGCATTTT
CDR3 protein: CASSPSRTDVNQPQHF

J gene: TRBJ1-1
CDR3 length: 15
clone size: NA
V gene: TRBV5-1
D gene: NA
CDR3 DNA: TGCGCCAGCAGCTTGACAGGAAGCTTGGCCACTGAAGCTTTCTTT
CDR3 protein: CASSLTGSLATEAFF

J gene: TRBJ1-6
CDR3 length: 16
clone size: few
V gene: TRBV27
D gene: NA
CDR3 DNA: TGTGCCAGCAGTTTATCGGTCGGGGGGGGTAATTCACCCCTCCACTTT
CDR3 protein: CASSLSVGGGNSPLHF

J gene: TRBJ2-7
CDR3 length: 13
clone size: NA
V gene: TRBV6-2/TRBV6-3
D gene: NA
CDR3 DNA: TGTGCCAGCAGTGGGGTAGAGACCTACGAGCAGTACTTC
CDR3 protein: CASSGVETYEQYF

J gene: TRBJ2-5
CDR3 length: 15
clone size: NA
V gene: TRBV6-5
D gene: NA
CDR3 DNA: TGTGCCAGCAGTTTTTCCCGGGACGGTCAAGAGACCCAGTACTTC
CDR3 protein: CASSFSRDGQETQYF

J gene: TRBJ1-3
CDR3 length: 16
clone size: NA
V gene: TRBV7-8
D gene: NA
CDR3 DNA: TGTGCCAGCAGCTTATTCAGGCCCAGCTCTGGAAACACCATATATTTT
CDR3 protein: CASSLFRPSSGNTIYF

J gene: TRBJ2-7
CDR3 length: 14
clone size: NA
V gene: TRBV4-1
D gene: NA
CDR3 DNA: TGCGCCAGCAGCCAACCCGGAACCTCCTACGAGCAGTACTTC
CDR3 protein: CASSQPGTSYEQYF

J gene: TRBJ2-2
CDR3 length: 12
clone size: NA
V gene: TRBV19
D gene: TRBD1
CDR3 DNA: TGTGCCAGCAGACAGGGAGTCGGGGAGCTGTTTTTT
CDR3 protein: CASRQGVGELFF

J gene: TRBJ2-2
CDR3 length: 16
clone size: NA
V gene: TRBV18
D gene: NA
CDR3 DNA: TGTGCCAGCTCACAGACCGTTGGGCCAGTCACCGGGGAGCTGTTTTTT
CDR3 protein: CASSQTVGPVTGELFF

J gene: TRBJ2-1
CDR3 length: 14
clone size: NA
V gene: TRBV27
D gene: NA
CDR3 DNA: TGTGCCAGCAGTTTACAGGAGCGACGCAATGAGCAGTTCTTC
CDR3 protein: CASSLQERRNEQFF

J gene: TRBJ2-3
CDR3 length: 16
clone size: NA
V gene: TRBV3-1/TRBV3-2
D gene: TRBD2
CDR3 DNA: TGTGCCAGCAGCCAAGTGGGACTAGCGGGAACAGATACGCAGTATTTT
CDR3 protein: CASSQVGLAGTDTQYF

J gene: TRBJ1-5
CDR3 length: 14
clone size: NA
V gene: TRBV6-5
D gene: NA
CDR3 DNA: TGTGCCAGCAGTTTGTTGGGACCCAATCAGCCCCAGCATTTT
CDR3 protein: CASSLLGPNQPQHF

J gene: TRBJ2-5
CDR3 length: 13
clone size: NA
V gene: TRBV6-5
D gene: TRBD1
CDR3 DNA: TGTGCCAGCAGATTTCAGGGGGCGGAGACCCAGTACTTC
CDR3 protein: CASRFQGAETQYF

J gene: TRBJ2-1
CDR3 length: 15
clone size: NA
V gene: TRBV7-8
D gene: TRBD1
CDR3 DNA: TGTGCCAGCAGCTTGAACAGGGGTGGAGACAATGAGCAGTTCTTC
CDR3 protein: CASSLNRGGDNEQFF

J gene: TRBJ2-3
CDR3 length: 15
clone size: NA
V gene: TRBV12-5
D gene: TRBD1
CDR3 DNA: TGTGCTAGTGGTTTGTTCGGGACAGGGATTGGTACGCAGTATTTT
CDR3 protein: CASGLFGTGIGTQYF

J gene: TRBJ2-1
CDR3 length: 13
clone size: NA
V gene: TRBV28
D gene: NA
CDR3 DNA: TGTGCCAGCACGCCTTACCTTTACAATGAGCAGTTCTTC
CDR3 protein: CASTPYLYNEQFF

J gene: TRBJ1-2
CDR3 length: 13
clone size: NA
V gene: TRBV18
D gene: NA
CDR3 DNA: TGTGCCAGCTCACCCAAACCCGGGTATGGCTACACCTTC
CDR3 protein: CASSPKPGYGYTF

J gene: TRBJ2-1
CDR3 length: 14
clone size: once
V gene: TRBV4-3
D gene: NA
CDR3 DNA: TGCGCCAGCAGCCAAGATCCGGGGGCGAATGAGCAGTTCTTC
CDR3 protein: CASSQDPGANEQFF

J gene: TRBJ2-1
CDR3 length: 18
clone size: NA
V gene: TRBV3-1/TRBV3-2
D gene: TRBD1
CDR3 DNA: TGTGCCAGCAGCCAAGACTGGGGGACAGGGACTACCTACAATGAGCAGTTCTTC
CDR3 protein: CASSQDWGTGTTYNEQFF

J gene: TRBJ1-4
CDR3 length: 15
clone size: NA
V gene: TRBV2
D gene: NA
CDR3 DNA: TGTGCCAGCAGCCCCGGGGCAGTTACTAATGAAAAACTGTTTTTT
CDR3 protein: CASSPGAVTNEKLFF

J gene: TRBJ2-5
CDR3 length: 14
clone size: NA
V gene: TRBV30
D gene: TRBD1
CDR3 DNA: TGTGCCTGGAGGCCCACAGGGGGCCAAGAGACCCAGTACTTC
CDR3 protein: CAWRPTGGQETQYF

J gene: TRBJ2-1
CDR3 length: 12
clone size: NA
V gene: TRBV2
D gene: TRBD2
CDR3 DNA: TGTGCCAGCAGTAGGTGGGGAGGGGAGCAGTTCTTC
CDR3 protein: CASSRWGGEQFF

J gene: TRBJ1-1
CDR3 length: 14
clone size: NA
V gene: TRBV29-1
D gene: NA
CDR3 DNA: TGCAGCGTCCGACAGAGGGGATTAGACACTGAAGCTTTCTTT
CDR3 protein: CSVRQRGLDTEAFF

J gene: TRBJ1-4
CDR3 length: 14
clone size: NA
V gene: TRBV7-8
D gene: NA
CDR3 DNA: TGTGCCAGCAGCCCACGGCCTTCTAATGAAAAACTGTTTTTT
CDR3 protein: CASSPRPSNEKLFF

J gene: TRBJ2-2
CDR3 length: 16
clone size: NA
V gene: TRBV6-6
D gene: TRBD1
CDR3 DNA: TGTGCCAGCAACAGGGGGCAAGTAGTTCACACCGGGGAGCTGTTTTTT
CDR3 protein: CASNRGQVVHTGELFF

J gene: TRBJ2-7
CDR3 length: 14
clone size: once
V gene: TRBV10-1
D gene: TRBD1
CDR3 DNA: TGCGCCAGCAGATTGGGACAGGGGGCAGATGAGCAGTACTTC
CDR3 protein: CASRLGQGADEQYF

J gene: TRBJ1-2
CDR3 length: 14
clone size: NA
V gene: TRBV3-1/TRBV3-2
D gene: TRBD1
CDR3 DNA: TGTGCCAGCAGCCAAGAGGACAGGGACGGTGGCTACACCTTC
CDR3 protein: CASSQEDRDGGYTF

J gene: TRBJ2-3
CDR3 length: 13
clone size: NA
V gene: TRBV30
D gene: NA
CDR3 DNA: TGTGCCTGGAGCGTCCGTGGGTCCGATACGCAGTATTTT
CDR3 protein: CAWSVRGSDTQYF

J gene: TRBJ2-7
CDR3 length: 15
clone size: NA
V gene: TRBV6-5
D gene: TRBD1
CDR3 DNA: TGTGCCAGCAGAGCGAACAGGGGGCTTTCCTACGAGCAGTACTTC
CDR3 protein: CASRANRGLSYEQYF

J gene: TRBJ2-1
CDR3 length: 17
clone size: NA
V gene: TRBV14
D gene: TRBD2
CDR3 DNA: TGTGCCAGCAGCCAAGGTTGGGGTAGCGGGATCTACAATGAGCAGTTCTTC
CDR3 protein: CASSQGWGSGIYNEQFF

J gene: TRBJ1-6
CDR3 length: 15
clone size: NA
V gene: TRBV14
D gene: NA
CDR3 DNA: TGTGCCAGCAGCCAGAGTGGCAGCTATAATTCACCCCTCCACTTT
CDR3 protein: CASSQSGSYNSPLHF

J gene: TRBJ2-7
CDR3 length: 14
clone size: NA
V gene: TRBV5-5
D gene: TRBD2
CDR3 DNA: TGTGCCAGCAGCTCCCGGGACTACCACTACGAGCAGTACTTC
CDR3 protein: CASSSRDYHYEQYF

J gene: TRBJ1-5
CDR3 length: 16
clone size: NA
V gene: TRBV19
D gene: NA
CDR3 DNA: TGTGCCAGTAGTGTGGGTGAGGCAGGGTGGGATCAGCCCCAGCATTTT
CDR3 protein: CASSVGEAGWDQPQHF

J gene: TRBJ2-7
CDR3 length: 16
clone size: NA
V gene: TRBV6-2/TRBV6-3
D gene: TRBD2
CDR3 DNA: TGTGCCAGCAGACCTCCGGGACTAGCGGGAGGTTACGAGCAGTACTTC
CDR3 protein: CASRPPGLAGGYEQYF

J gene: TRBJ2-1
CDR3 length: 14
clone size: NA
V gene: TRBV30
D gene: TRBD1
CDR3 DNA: TGTGCCTGGGTCGACAGGGGGGATTACAATGAGCAGTTCTTC
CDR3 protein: CAWVDRGDYNEQFF